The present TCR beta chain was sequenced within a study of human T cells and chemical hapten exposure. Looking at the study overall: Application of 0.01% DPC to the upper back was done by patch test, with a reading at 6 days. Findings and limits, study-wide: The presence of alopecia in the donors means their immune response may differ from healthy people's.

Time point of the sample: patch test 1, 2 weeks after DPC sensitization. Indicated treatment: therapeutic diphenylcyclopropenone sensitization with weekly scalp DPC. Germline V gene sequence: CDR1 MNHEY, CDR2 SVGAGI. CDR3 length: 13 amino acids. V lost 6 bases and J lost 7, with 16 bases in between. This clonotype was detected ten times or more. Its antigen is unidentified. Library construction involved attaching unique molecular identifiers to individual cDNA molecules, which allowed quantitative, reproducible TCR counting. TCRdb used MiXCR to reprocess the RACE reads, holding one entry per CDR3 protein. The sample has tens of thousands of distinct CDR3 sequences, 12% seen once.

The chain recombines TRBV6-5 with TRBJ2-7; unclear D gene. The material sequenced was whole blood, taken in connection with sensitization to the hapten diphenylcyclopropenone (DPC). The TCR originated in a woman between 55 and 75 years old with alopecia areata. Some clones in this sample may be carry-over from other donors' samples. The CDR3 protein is CASSRLSFREQYF. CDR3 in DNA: TGTGCCAGCAGCCGGCTCTCCTTCCGTGAGCAGTACTTC.